The 8 T cell receptor beta chains below all came from one sample that was sequenced in a study of T cells in narcolepsy. The protocol was immunoSEQ multiplex PCR, while the TCRdb copy is restricted to in-frame clones and leaves out a portion. The sample contains fewer than 30,000 clones, more than 80% of which appear only once. Source material: CD45RA- memory CD4+ T cells from PBMCs. The receptors originated from a human donor with narcolepsy.

The chain has TRBV11-1 and TRBJ1-1; 7 bases fit TRBD1. There are 13 residues in the CDR3. CDR1 and CDR2 from the germline V gene are SGHAT and FQDESV (reference sequence). V trimming: 5 bases; J trimming: 7 bases; junction bases outside the gene matches: 7. The CDR3 coding sequence is TGTGCCAGCAGCAGAGACAGGGCACATGAAGCTTTCTTT. Translating it yields CASSRDRAHEAFF.

The V and J genes are TRBV11-1 and TRBJ2-3, with 10 nucleotides matching TRBD1. CDR1 and CDR2 from the germline V gene are SGHAT and FQDESV (reference sequence). The J segment lost 3 bases and the V segment lost 7 bases, leaving 7 bases of the junction unmatched. The CDR3 length is 15 residues. In nucleotides, the CDR3 is TGTGCCAGCACCCCGGGACAGGGGCATACAGATACGCAGTATTTT. Protein product: CASTPGQGHTDTQYF.

The chain is built from TRBV18 and TRBJ1-3, with D perhaps matching TRBD1 (6 bases). This CDR3 comprises 17 residues. V was trimmed by 0 bases and J by 2 bases, leaving 14 bases between them. CDR1 is KGHSH and CDR2 is LQKENI in the germline V gene. CDR3 nucleotide sequence: TGTGCCAGCTCACCACCGACAGGCCTTCTAACTGGAAACACCATATATTTT. Translation gives CASSPPTGLLTGNTIYF.

This chain links TRBV5-1 with TRBJ1-1; D is undetermined. Germline V lookup: CDR1 SGHRS, CDR2 YFSETQ. Trimming cost V 4 bases and J 5 bases, with 18 bases left between them. The length of the CDR3 is 15 residues. CDR3 bases: TGCGCCAGCAGCCCCGGACCCGGGGAGGATACTGAAGCTTTCTTT. Its protein product is CASSPGPGEDTEAFF.

The V gene is TRBV9, the J gene TRBJ2-5; a possible D gene is TRBD1 (7 bases). Per the germline V gene, CDR1 is SGDLS and CDR2 is YYNGEE. V lost 3 bases, J lost 13 bases, and 19 bases lay in between. The CDR3 runs 13 residues. In DNA, the CDR3 is TGTGCCAGCAGCGAGCTGCCCAGGGGGGCCCCGTACTTC. Protein: CASSELPRGAPYF. Supplemented by reference TRBV9 and TRBJ2-5, the full variable domain reads DSGVTQTPKHLITATGQRVTLRCSPRSGDLSVYWYQQSLDQGLQFLIQYYNGEERAKGNILERFSAQQFPDLHSELNLSSLELGDSALYFCASSELPRGAPYFGPGTRLLVL.

The rearrangement uses TRBV23-1 and TRBJ1-1; tentatively, D is TRBD1 (6 bases). TRBV23-1 belongs to the ORF category, with a function that is uncertain. Deletions cut 8 bases from V and 5 bases from J, with 24 bases between. The CDR3 covers 16 residues. CDR3 amino acids: CASLSIFEQGRTEAFF. The CDR3 DNA reads as TGCGCCAGCTTATCCATTTTCGAACAGGGTCGTACTGAAGCTTTCTTT.

The V gene is TRBV7-8, the J gene TRBJ2-2; possibly TRBD2 for D (7 bases). The CDR3 has 15 residues. The V gene lost 7 bases and the J gene lost 5 bases, with 17 bases spanning the gap. Germline V lookup: CDR1 SGHVS, CDR2 FQNEAQ. CDR3 sequence (DNA): TGTGCCAGCAAGACAAGGGGGGAGGGTACCGGGGAGCTGTTTTTT. It translates to CASKTRGEGTGELFF.

The chain couples TRBV11-2 to TRBJ2-2, with TRBD2 as a possible D gene (6 bases). Germline loops: CDR1 SGHAT, CDR2 FQNNGV. CDR3 length equals 15 residues. Trimming shortened V by 6 bases and J by 4 bases, and 15 bases separated the two germline ends. The CDR3 is CASSRPGVSTGELFF. The CDR3 DNA sequence: TGTGCCAGCAGTCGGCCGGGGGTAAGCACCGGGGAGCTGTTTTTT.